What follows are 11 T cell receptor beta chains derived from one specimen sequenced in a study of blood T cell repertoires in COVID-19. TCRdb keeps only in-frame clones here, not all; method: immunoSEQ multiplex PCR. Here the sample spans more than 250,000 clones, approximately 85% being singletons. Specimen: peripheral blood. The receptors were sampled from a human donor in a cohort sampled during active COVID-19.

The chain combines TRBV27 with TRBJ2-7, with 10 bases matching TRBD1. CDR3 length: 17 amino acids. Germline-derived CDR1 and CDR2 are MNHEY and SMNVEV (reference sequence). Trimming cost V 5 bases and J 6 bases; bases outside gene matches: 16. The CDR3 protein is CASSAGMTGTGVLEQYF. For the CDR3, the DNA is TGTGCCAGCAGTGCAGGAATGACCGGGACAGGGGTACTCGAGCAGTACTTC.

This chain's CDR3 is CASTPRGSGQYVQYF. Written as DNA, the CDR3 is TGTGCCAGCACCCCCAGGGGGTCGGGACAGTACGTTCAGTACTTC. V gene TRBV27 combines with J gene TRBJ2-7; 7 nucleotides align to TRBD1. J gave up 10 bases and V 7 bases, and 19 bases lay outside the gene matches. There are 15 residues in the CDR3. Germline V gene sequence: CDR1 MNHEY, CDR2 SMNVEV (reference sequence).

The CDR3 DNA is TGTGCCAGCAGCCTACACCAATCCCGGAGACTGTTTTTT. This codes for CASSLHQSRRLFF. The rearrangement uses TRBV28 and TRBJ1-4; D not certain. Trimming took off 6 bases at V and 13 bases at J, with 18 bases between the two ends. This CDR3 contains 13 residues. Germline CDR1 reads MDHEN; CDR2 reads SYDVKM.

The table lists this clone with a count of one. The CDR3 DNA is TGTGCCACCGGAACTACAGGGTTTGGATCGTTGACTAATGAAAAACTGTTTTTT. Residues: CATGTTGFGSLTNEKLFF. The rearrangement joins TRBV19 to TRBJ1-4; TRBD1 is a possible D gene (6 bases). The length of the CDR3 is 18 residues. The germline V gene encodes CDR1 LNHDA and CDR2 SQIVND (reference sequence). Trimming took 10 bases from V and 2 from J, leaving 26 bases between them.

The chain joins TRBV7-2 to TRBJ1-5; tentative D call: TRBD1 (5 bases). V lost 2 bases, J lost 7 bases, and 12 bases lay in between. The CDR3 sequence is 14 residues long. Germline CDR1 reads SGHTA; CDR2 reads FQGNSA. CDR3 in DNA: TGTGCCAGCAGCTTAAATGGGGGGAGCCAGCCCCAGCATTTT. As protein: CASSLNGGSQPQHF.

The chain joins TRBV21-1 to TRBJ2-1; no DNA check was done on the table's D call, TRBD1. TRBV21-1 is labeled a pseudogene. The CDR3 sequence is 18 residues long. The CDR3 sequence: CASSPRTARTGPYNEQFF. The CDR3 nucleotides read TGTGCCAGCAGCCCCCGGACAGCCCGCACCGGCCCCTACAATGAGCAGTTCTTC.

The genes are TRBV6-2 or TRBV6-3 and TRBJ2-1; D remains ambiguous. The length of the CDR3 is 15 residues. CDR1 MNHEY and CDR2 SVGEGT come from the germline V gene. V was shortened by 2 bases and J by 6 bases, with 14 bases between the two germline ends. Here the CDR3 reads CASSYLSSFLNEQFF. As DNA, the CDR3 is TGTGCCAGCAGTTACCTCTCCTCCTTCCTCAATGAGCAGTTCTTC.

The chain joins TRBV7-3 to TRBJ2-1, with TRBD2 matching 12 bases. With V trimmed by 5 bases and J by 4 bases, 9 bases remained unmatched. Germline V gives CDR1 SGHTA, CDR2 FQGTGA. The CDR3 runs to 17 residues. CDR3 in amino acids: CASSDSLAGGGYNEQFF. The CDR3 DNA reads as TGTGCCAGCAGCGACTCGCTAGCGGGAGGGGGTTACAATGAGCAGTTCTTC. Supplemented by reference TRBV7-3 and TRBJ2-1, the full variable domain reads GAGVSQTPSNKVTEKGKYVELRCDPISGHTALYWYRQSLGQGPEFLIYFQGTGAADDSGLPNDRFFAVRPEGSVSTLKIQRTERGDSAVYLCASSDSLAGGGYNEQFFGPGTRLTVL.

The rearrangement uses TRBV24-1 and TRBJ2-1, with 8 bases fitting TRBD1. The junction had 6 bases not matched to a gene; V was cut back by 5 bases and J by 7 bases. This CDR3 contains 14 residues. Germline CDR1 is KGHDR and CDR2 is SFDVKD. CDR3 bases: TGTGCCACCAGTGCCTCAGGGGGCGGTAATGAGCAGTTCTTC. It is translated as CATSASGGGNEQFF.

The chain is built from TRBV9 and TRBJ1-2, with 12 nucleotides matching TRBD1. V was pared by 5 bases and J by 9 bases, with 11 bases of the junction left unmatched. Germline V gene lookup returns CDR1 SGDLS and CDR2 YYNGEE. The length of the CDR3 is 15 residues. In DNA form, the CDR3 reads TGTGCCAGCAGTCAATCCGGGACAGGGGGCTCTAGCTACACCTTC. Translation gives CASSQSGTGGSSYTF.

CDR3 protein: CASSLYLEGHLSYEQYF. The CDR3 nucleotides read TGTGCCAGCAGTTTATACCTGGAGGGGCATCTGTCCTACGAGCAGTACTTC. This chain uses TRBV28 with TRBJ2-7, with D tentatively TRBD2 (6 bases). The CDR3 is made up of 17 amino acids. Deletions cut 1 base from V and 1 base from J, with 17 bases between. CDR1 is MDHEN and CDR2 is SYDVKM in the germline V gene.